The 8 T cell receptor beta chains reported below all come from one sample, sequenced in a study of blood T cell repertoires in COVID-19. Sequencing was performed with immunoSEQ multiplex PCR; in TCRdb, only in-frame clones are kept and a portion is missing. The sample shows 45,000 to 55,000 clones, about nine tenths of them seen only once. Sequenced input: peripheral blood. The receptors were sampled from a woman aged 40 to 55 with active COVID-19.

The J gene is TRBJ1-3, the V gene TRBV7-2; no reliable D call. The CDR3 totals 15 residues. Per germline, CDR1 SGHTA and CDR2 FQGNSA. Trimming pared 5 bases from V and 2 bases from J, leaving 13 bases between. In DNA, the CDR3 is TGTGCCAGCAGCAGAAATGCGGGGACTGGAAACACCATATATTTT. This gives the protein CASSRNAGTGNTIYF.

In this sample, this clone turned up once. The chain uses TRBV14 and TRBJ1-2, with 8 bases aligning to TRBD1. J was trimmed by 3 bases and V by 3 bases; bases with no gene match: 9. Germline-derived CDR1 and CDR2 are SGHDN and FVKESK. The CDR3 extends over 16 amino acids. DNA for the CDR3: TGTGCCAGCAGCCAGCTAACGACAGGGGAGTACTATGGCTACACCTTC. It is translated as CASSQLTTGEYYGYTF.

V is TRBV15 and J is TRBJ2-7; D not resolved. Germline V gene lookup returns CDR1 LNHNV and CDR2 YYDKDF (reference sequence). Trimming took off 0 bases at V and 4 bases at J, with 13 bases between the two ends. The CDR3 covers 15 residues. The CDR3 region is CATSREDSSLYEQYF. CDR3 DNA: TGTGCCACCAGCAGAGAAGACTCCTCCCTTTACGAGCAGTACTTC. Together with reference TRBV15 and TRBJ2-7, the CDR3 gives the full variable domain: DAMVIQNPRYQVTQFGKPVTLSCSQTLNHNVMYWYQQKSSQAPKLLFHYYDKDFNNEADTPDNFQSRRPNTSFCFLDIRSPGLGDTAMYLCATSREDSSLYEQYFGPGTRLTVT.

The chain joins TRBV6-5 to TRBJ2-7, with 9 bases aligning to TRBD1. This CDR3 is built from 14 residues. The V and J ends lost 5 bases and 3 bases, in that order; junction bases with no gene match: 5. Germline V gives CDR1 MNHEY, CDR2 SVGAGI. Here the CDR3 reads CASSIRDRDYEQYF. The DNA of the CDR3 is TGTGCCAGCAGTATCCGGGACAGGGACTACGAGCAGTACTTC.

V gene TRBV29-1 combines with J gene TRBJ1-1; a possible D gene is TRBD1 (5 bases). Germline lookup yields CDR1 SQVTM and CDR2 ANQGSEA. V shed 3 bases and J shed 5 bases, with 7 bases lying between them. CDR3 length: 11 residues. For the CDR3, the DNA is TGCAGCGTTGAGGGGGGGACTGAAGCTTTCTTT. It yields the protein CSVEGGTEAFF.

The chain couples TRBV27 to TRBJ1-1; tentatively, D is TRBD1 (6 bases). V gave up 0 bases and J gave up 0 bases, with 11 bases separating them. CDR1 is MNHEY, CDR2 SMNVEV, per germline (reference sequence). The CDR3 loop spans 16 amino acids. CDR3 bases: TGTGCCAGCAGTTTATCGGGACATCCCATGAACACTGAAGCTTTCTTT. Residues: CASSLSGHPMNTEAFF.

The chain carries TRBV5-1 and TRBJ1-4, with 10 nucleotides matching TRBD1. Germline values: CDR1 SGHRS, CDR2 YFSETQ. The length of the CDR3 is 14 residues. V shed 4 bases and J 7 bases; nucleotides not matched to a gene: 4. The CDR3, as DNA: TGCGCCAGCAGCCCACGACAGGGGGCTGAAAAACTGTTTTTT. Protein sequence: CASSPRQGAEKLFF.

This chain connects TRBV30 to TRBJ1-1, with D maybe TRBD1 (6 bases). The CDR3 loop spans 13 amino acids. Germline V gives CDR1 GTSNPN, CDR2 SVGIG (reference sequence). V was trimmed by 0 bases and J by 8 bases, leaving 13 bases between them. CDR3 sequence: CAWSVRDKTEAFF. The CDR3 nucleotides read TGTGCCTGGAGTGTACGGGACAAGACGGAAGCTTTCTTT.